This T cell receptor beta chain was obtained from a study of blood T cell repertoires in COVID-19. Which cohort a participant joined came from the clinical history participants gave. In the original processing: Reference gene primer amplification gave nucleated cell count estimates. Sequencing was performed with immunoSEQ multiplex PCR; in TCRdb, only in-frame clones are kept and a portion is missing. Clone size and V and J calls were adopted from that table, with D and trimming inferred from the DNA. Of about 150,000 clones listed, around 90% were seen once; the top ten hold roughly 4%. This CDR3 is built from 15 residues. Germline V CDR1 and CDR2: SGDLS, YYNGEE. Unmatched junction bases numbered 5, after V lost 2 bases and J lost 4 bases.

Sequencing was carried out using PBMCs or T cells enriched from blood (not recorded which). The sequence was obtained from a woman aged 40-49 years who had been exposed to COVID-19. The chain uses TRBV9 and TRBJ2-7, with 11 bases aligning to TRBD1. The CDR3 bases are TGTGCCAGCAGCGTGACCGGGACAGGGGGTTACGAGCAGTACTTC. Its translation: CASSVTGTGGYEQYF.